The 10 T cell receptor beta chains below all came from one sample that was sequenced in a study of blood T cell repertoires in COVID-19. Sequencing was performed with immunoSEQ multiplex PCR; in TCRdb, only in-frame clones are kept and a portion is missing. The repertoire holds 68,000 or so clones, with about 74% as singletons. Material: peripheral blood. The receptors derive from a human donor in a cohort sampled during active COVID-19.

V is TRBV18 and J is TRBJ1-2, with TRBD1 as a possible D gene (6 bases). The CDR3 is 14 amino acids. Germline CDR1 reads KGHSH; CDR2 reads LQKENI. Trimming pared 5 bases from V and 5 bases from J, leaving 15 bases between. The CDR3 here is CASSTDSPFYGYTF. DNA of the CDR3: TGTGCCAGCTCAACGGACAGTCCTTTTTATGGCTACACCTTC.

V usage is TRBV5-4 and J usage is TRBJ2-3; 9 nucleotides match TRBD2. The junction had 12 bases not matched to a gene; V was cut back by 4 bases and J by 0 bases. Germline CDR1 and CDR2: SGHNT and YYREEE (reference sequence). The CDR3 has 18 residues. CDR3 sequence (DNA): TGTGCCAGCAGCGCCGCGCGGGGGGGAACACACAGCACAGATACGCAGTATTTT. Translating gives CASSAARGGTHSTDTQYF. The full variable domain, rest sourced from reference TRBV5-4 and TRBJ2-3, is ETGVTQSPTHLIKTRGQQVTLRCSSQSGHNTVSWYQQALGQGPQFIFQYYREEENGRGNFPPRFSGLQFPNYSSELNVNALELDDSALYLCASSAARGGTHSTDTQYFGPGTRLTVL.

This clone appeared once. V usage is TRBV7-2 and J usage is TRBJ1-4; 9 positions agree with TRBD1. The CDR3 length is 15 residues. The V segment lost 4 bases and the J segment 8 bases; nucleotides outside the gene matches: 8. CDR1 and CDR2 (germline): SGHTA, FQGNSA. CDR3 residues: CASSSPGQGREKLFF. In DNA, the CDR3 is TGTGCCAGCAGCTCCCCGGGACAGGGTAGAGAAAAACTGTTTTTT.

The chain carries TRBV5-1 and TRBJ2-1; 8 positions match TRBD2. The V and J ends lost 5 bases and 8 bases, in that order; junction bases with no gene match: 15. CDR3 length equals 16 residues. CDR1 is SGHRS, CDR2 YFSETQ, per germline. CDR3 bases: TGCGCCAGCAGTGGGACTAGTGCCACCTATTTTGATGAGCAGTTCTTC. Translation gives CASSGTSATYFDEQFF.

The chain has TRBV7-5 and TRBJ2-2; the table assigns TRBD2, which was not confirmed against the DNA. TRBV7-5 is marked as a pseudogene. The CDR3 loop spans 14 amino acids. CDR3 nucleotide sequence: TGTGCCAGCATAGCGGGGTTACCCACCGGGGAGCTGTTTTTT. Translated, it gives CASIAGLPTGELFF.

This clone was observed a single time. V gene TRBV18 combines with J gene TRBJ2-7, with 9 bases lining up with TRBD2. CDR3 length equals 15 residues. V trimming: 3 bases; J trimming: 7 bases; junction bases outside the gene matches: 10. Germline loops: CDR1 KGHSH, CDR2 LQKENI. The CDR3 here is CASSPDASGKGEQYF. CDR3 sequence (DNA): TGTGCCAGCTCACCCGATGCTAGCGGGAAGGGAGAGCAGTACTTC.

This chain joins TRBV11-2 and TRBJ1-6; 8 nucleotides match TRBD1. CDR1 is SGHAT, CDR2 FQNNGV, per germline. The CDR3 runs to 14 residues. The V gene end was trimmed by 5 bases and the J gene end by 8 bases; junction bases not matched to a gene: 5. CDR3 region: CASSLGQGDSPLHF. DNA for the CDR3: TGTGCCAGCAGCCTCGGACAGGGTGATTCACCCCTCCACTTT.

The chain couples TRBV5-1 to TRBJ2-7; 10 bases are a match to TRBD1. The V gene's germline CDR1 is SGHRS and CDR2 YFSETQ. J lost 2 bases, V lost 0 bases, and 2 bases had no gene match. There are 15 residues in the CDR3. CDR3 in amino acids: CASSLVGTGAYEQYF. DNA of the CDR3: TGCGCCAGCAGCTTGGTAGGGACAGGGGCCTACGAGCAGTACTTC.

This chain uses TRBV11-2 with TRBJ2-7, with D perhaps matching TRBD2 (6 bases). Deletions cut 5 bases from V and 0 bases from J, with 17 bases between. There are 16 residues in the CDR3. CDR1 and CDR2 (germline): SGHAT, FQNNGV. CDR3 in amino acids: CASSPNGAGLSYEQYF. The CDR3 DNA is TGTGCCAGCAGCCCCAATGGGGCGGGGCTCTCCTACGAGCAGTACTTC.

The chain joins TRBV18 to TRBJ2-3; 8 positions match TRBD2. The V gene's germline CDR1 is KGHSH and CDR2 LQKENI. CDR3 length equals 14 residues. V trimming: 3 bases; J trimming: 3 bases; junction bases outside the gene matches: 2. CDR3 sequence reads: CASSPGLATDTQYF. DNA for the CDR3: TGTGCCAGCTCACCCGGACTAGCTACAGATACGCAGTATTTT.